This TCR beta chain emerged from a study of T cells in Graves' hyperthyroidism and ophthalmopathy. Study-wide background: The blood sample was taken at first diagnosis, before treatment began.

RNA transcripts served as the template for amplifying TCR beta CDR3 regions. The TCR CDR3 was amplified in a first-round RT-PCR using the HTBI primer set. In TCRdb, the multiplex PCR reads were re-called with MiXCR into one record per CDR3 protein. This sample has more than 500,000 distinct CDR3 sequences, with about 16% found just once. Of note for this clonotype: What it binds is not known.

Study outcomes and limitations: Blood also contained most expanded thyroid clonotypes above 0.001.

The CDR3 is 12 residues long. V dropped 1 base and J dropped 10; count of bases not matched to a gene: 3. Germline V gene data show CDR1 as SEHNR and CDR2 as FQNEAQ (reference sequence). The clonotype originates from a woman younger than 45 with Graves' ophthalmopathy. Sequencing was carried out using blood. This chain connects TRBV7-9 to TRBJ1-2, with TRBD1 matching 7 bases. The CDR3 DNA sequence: TGTGCCAGCAGCTTAGAGGACAGGTCCTACACCTTC. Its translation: CASSLEDRSYTF.